Shown below are 6 T cell receptor beta chains from a single sample sequenced in a study of blood T cell repertoires in COVID-19. Libraries were prepared by immunoSEQ multiplex PCR; TCRdb keeps only in-frame clonotypes and omits some of them. The sample lists fewer than 250,000 clones, around 85% occurring once. Sequenced input: peripheral blood. These TCRs come from a woman between 50 and 59 years old with acute or convalescent COVID-19.

This clone was observed a single time. CDR3 sequence: CASSMERANEKLFF. The CDR3 bases are TGTGCCAGTAGTATGGAACGGGCTAATGAAAAACTGTTTTTT. This chain links TRBV19 with TRBJ1-4; no clear D gene. CDR3 length equals 14 residues. V was trimmed by 3 bases and J by 3 bases, leaving 8 bases between them. CDR1 is LNHDA and CDR2 is SQIVND in the germline V gene (reference sequence).

This chain uses TRBV29-1 with TRBJ2-1; D remains ambiguous. This CDR3 is built from 13 residues. Trimming took off 3 bases at V and 7 bases at J, with 13 bases between the two ends. Germline values: CDR1 SQVTM, CDR2 ANQGSEA. This CDR3 is CSVDSGRWNEQFF. CDR3 DNA sequence: TGCAGCGTTGATAGTGGTCGGTGGAATGAGCAGTTCTTC.

CDR3 DNA sequence: TGCGCCAGCAGCCAAAAACTGACACAGGCTGGAAACACCATATATTTT. Protein sequence: CASSQKLTQAGNTIYF. The chain recombines TRBV4-3 with TRBJ1-3; a weak D match, TRBD1 (5 bases). The length of the CDR3 is 16 residues. Germline lookup yields CDR1 LGHNA and CDR2 YSLEER. V was cut by 2 bases and J by 2 bases, with 13 bases left in between.

This rearrangement joins TRBV5-1 to TRBJ1-6; TRBD1 aligns across 8 bases. The V gene's germline CDR1 is SGHRS and CDR2 YFSETQ. V trimming: 4 bases; J trimming: 5 bases; junction bases outside the gene matches: 5. The CDR3 is 15 amino acids. CDR3 DNA: TGCGCCAGCAGCCCGGGACAGGCAGATAATTCACCCCTCCACTTT. Its protein is CASSPGQADNSPLHF.

The V gene is TRBV7-6, the J gene TRBJ1-1, with D possibly matching TRBD1 (5 bases). This CDR3 is 15 amino acids long. Germline V gene lookup returns CDR1 SGHVS and CDR2 FNYEAQ. Trimming took off 1 base at V and 1 base at J, with 10 bases between the two ends. For the CDR3, the DNA is TGTGCCAGCAGCTTAGAAAGGGGTCCGAACACTGAAGCTTTCTTT. Its protein product is CASSLERGPNTEAFF.

This rearrangement joins TRBV9 to TRBJ1-1; perhaps TRBD1 as D (5 bases). V lost 0 bases, J lost 6 bases, and 15 bases lay in between. CDR1 and CDR2 (germline): SGDLS, YYNGEE. The CDR3 consists of 15 residues. The CDR3 DNA sequence: TGTGCCAGCAGCGTAGGGGGGGACTTTTCCGCTGAAGCTTTCTTT. It translates to CASSVGGDFSAEAFF.